This T cell receptor (beta chain) was identified in a study of graft-versus-host responses after intestinal transplantation. Study summary: All recipients got anti-thymocyte globulin induction, then tacrolimus and steroids for around three years. Regarding the study as a whole: GvH clones detected in recipient marrow included some appearing first in ileum or blood. Individuals who had graft-donor T cell macrochimerism had allografts that showed high graft-versus-host to host-versus-graft clonal ratios.

Intraepithelial and lamina propria lymphocytes were freed from processed graft tissue. To note about this clone: Its antigen is not identified.

The V end was cut by 2 bases, the J end by 0 bases, with 5 bases between. CDR1 is KGHSH and CDR2 is LQKENI in the germline V gene. The CDR3 is made up of 14 amino acids. Some clones are missing from TCRdb's copy, which holds only in-frame ones; the method was immunoSEQ multiplex PCR. The sample has just over 5,000 clones; around 72% are singletons. Sequencing used ileum tissue, obtained roughly 260 days after intestinal transplant. The source is a human patient who received an intestinal transplant, so some T cells may come from the graft donor. The chain joins TRBV18 to TRBJ2-1; D gene ambiguous. This chain's CDR3 is CASSPSLSYNEQFF. In DNA, the CDR3 is TGTGCCAGCTCACCATCCCTCTCCTACAATGAGCAGTTCTTC.